The rows below give T cell receptor beta chains drawn from one sample of a study of blood T cells in healthy people across ages. TCRdb recomputed calls from the 5' RACE reads with MiXCR, one row per CDR3 protein. Of under 1,100,000 distinct CDR3 sequences listed, under 30% are singletons. This sample was also put to use in a study of T cells of mothers and their children.

Source material: blood. The receptor set was obtained from a girl aged 2 to 10 in good health. The CDR3 runs from the conserved cysteine through the conserved F or W. D genes are given only for firm matches. Where a row states a size, it is once, few, many or the class of an expanded clone; other rows omit it.

V gene: TRBV4-1; D gene: TRBD1; J gene: TRBJ1-6; clone size: -; CDR3 DNA: TGCGCCAGCAGCCCCCAGACAGGGCCCGATTCGCCCCTCCACTTT; CDR3 protein: CASSPQTGPDSPLHF
V gene: TRBV4-1; D gene: -; J gene: TRBJ2-7; clone size: -; CDR3 DNA: TGCGCCAGCAGCCCGGAGGGCCACGAGCAGTACTTC; CDR3 protein: CASSPEGHEQYF
V gene: TRBV6-2/TRBV6-3; D gene: -; J gene: TRBJ2-7; clone size: -; CDR3 DNA: TGTGCCAGCACCAACCTGGGGCAGAGGAGCTCCTACGAGCAGTACTTC; CDR3 protein: CASTNLGQRSSYEQYF
V gene: TRBV6-5; D gene: -; J gene: TRBJ2-5; clone size: few; CDR3 DNA: TGTGCCAGCAGCTCCAGAGTTCCTGTCCAAGAGACCCAGTACTTC; CDR3 protein: CASSSRVPVQETQYF
V gene: TRBV9; D gene: TRBD2; J gene: TRBJ2-7; clone size: -; CDR3 DNA: TGTGCCAGCAGCGTGGGACTAGCTCCGTCCTACGAGCAGTACTTC; CDR3 protein: CASSVGLAPSYEQYF
V gene: TRBV28; D gene: -; J gene: TRBJ2-7; clone size: few; CDR3 DNA: TGTGCCAGCAGTTTAAAGACCCGGAAATCTTACGAGCAGTACTTC; CDR3 protein: CASSLKTRKSYEQYF
V gene: TRBV12-3/TRBV12-4; D gene: TRBD2; J gene: TRBJ2-1; clone size: once; CDR3 DNA: TGTGCCAGCAGCCAATCTAGCGGGGGGGTAATTGGGTTCTTC; CDR3 protein: CASSQSSGGVIGFF
V gene: TRBV20-1; D gene: -; J gene: TRBJ1-5; clone size: -; CDR3 DNA: TGCAGTGCGAGAGGACAGTACCCTCAGCCCCAGCGTTTT; CDR3 protein: CSARGQYPQPQRF
V gene: TRBV6-5; D gene: -; J gene: TRBJ2-3; clone size: few; CDR3 DNA: TGTGCCAGCAGTTACTCGTACCCAGGGAGGAGAGATACGCAGTATTTT; CDR3 protein: CASSYSYPGRRDTQYF
V gene: TRBV20-1; D gene: -; J gene: TRBJ1-2; clone size: few; CDR3 DNA: TGCAGTGCTAGAGATCCCCAGGACAGTGACTATGGCTACACCTTC; CDR3 protein: CSARDPQDSDYGYTF
V gene: TRBV29-1; D gene: TRBD1; J gene: TRBJ2-5; clone size: few; CDR3 DNA: TGCAGCGTTCTAGGAGGGACAGGGGACCCGGAGACCCAGTACTTC; CDR3 protein: CSVLGGTGDPETQYF
V gene: TRBV5-6; D gene: TRBD2; J gene: TRBJ2-3; clone size: few; CDR3 DNA: TGTGCCAGCGGATCAGGAGCGGGGGGGGGAGATACGCAGTATTTT; CDR3 protein: CASGSGAGGGDTQYF
V gene: TRBV20-1; D gene: -; J gene: TRBJ2-5; clone size: -; CDR3 DNA: TGCAGTGCCAATAAGCAGGTCGGGTCGGAGACCCAGTACTTC; CDR3 protein: CSANKQVGSETQYF
V gene: TRBV11-3; D gene: -; J gene: TRBJ1-1; clone size: few; CDR3 DNA: TGTGCCAGCAGCCCGAGGGAGAACCCTCCCTGGGACACTGAAGCTTTCTTT; CDR3 protein: CASSPRENPPWDTEAFF
V gene: TRBV5-5; D gene: -; J gene: TRBJ1-1; clone size: -; CDR3 DNA: TGTGCCAGCAGCTTGACCTCCTTGGCTGAAGCTTTCTTT; CDR3 protein: CASSLTSLAEAFF
V gene: TRBV3-1; D gene: -; J gene: TRBJ2-5; clone size: -; CDR3 DNA: TGTGCCAGCAGCCAAGGGGGATTACAAGAGATCCAGTACTTC; CDR3 protein: CASSQGGLQEIQYF
V gene: TRBV7-2; D gene: -; J gene: TRBJ2-3; clone size: -; CDR3 DNA: TGTGCCAGCAGCCGTTGGGCGGGGGCTAGCACAGATACGCAGTATTTT; CDR3 protein: CASSRWAGASTDTQYF
V gene: TRBV5-1; D gene: -; J gene: TRBJ2-1; clone size: -; CDR3 DNA: TGCGCCAGCAGCTTGAGGTTAGGGATCTACAATGAGCAGTTCTTC; CDR3 protein: CASSLRLGIYNEQFF
V gene: TRBV2; D gene: -; J gene: TRBJ2-5; clone size: -; CDR3 DNA: TGTGCCAGCAGTACCCGTGTTACACAAGAGACCCAGTACTTC; CDR3 protein: CASSTRVTQETQYF
V gene: TRBV29-1; D gene: TRBD2; J gene: TRBJ2-2; clone size: few; CDR3 DNA: TGCAGCGGATCACTAGCGGGAGGGCCCGGGGAGCTGTTTTTT; CDR3 protein: CSGSLAGGPGELFF
V gene: TRBV5-1; D gene: TRBD2; J gene: TRBJ2-3; clone size: -; CDR3 DNA: TGCGCCAGCAGCCCCGGGACTAGCATCGCAGATACGCAGTATTTT; CDR3 protein: CASSPGTSIADTQYF
V gene: TRBV4-1; D gene: TRBD2; J gene: TRBJ2-1; clone size: few; CDR3 DNA: TGCGCCAGCAGCCGTCTACTAGCGGGCCTATCCAATGAGCAGTTCTTC; CDR3 protein: CASSRLLAGLSNEQFF
V gene: TRBV12-3/TRBV12-4; D gene: -; J gene: TRBJ1-2; clone size: once; CDR3 DNA: TGTGCCAGCAGCACCCTGGAGGAAGTCCTCATCAGGGGCTACACCTTC; CDR3 protein: CASSTLEEVLIRGYTF
V gene: TRBV13; D gene: TRBD1; J gene: TRBJ1-1; clone size: few; CDR3 DNA: TGTGCCAGCAGCCTTTACCAGGGGGCGGTGAACACTGAAGCTTTCTTT; CDR3 protein: CASSLYQGAVNTEAFF
V gene: TRBV4-3; D gene: -; J gene: TRBJ2-2; clone size: -; CDR3 DNA: TGCGCCAGCAGCCAACGAAAGGGGGTATGGCCCGGGGAGCTGTTTTTT; CDR3 protein: CASSQRKGVWPGELFF
V gene: TRBV2; D gene: -; J gene: TRBJ1-2; clone size: -; CDR3 DNA: TGTGCCAGCAGGGAGGTTATTAGTGGCTACACCTTC; CDR3 protein: CASREVISGYTF
V gene: TRBV10-3; D gene: TRBD2; J gene: TRBJ2-1; clone size: many; CDR3 DNA: TGTGCCGTGCGGGAGGGTAATGAGCAGTTCTTC; CDR3 protein: CAVREGNEQFF
V gene: TRBV12-3/TRBV12-4; D gene: TRBD2; J gene: TRBJ2-3; clone size: -; CDR3 DNA: TGTGCCAGCAGTCCGTGGACTAGCGGGGGAGGAGATACGCAGTATTTT; CDR3 protein: CASSPWTSGGGDTQYF
V gene: TRBV7-8; D gene: -; J gene: TRBJ1-2; clone size: -; CDR3 DNA: TGTGCCAGCAGCCCGAGCCCACACTTTGGAACTTATTATGGCTACACCTTC; CDR3 protein: CASSPSPHFGTYYGYTF
V gene: TRBV6-5; D gene: -; J gene: TRBJ1-1; clone size: -; CDR3 DNA: TGTGCCAGCAGTTTCCAGGGAGGGGACACTGAAGCTTTCTTT; CDR3 protein: CASSFQGGDTEAFF
V gene: TRBV6-6; D gene: -; J gene: TRBJ2-4; clone size: -; CDR3 DNA: TGTGCCAGCAGTTATGCAGTAGCCAAAAACATTCAGTACTTC; CDR3 protein: CASSYAVAKNIQYF
V gene: TRBV7-2; D gene: -; J gene: TRBJ1-2; clone size: many; CDR3 DNA: TGTGCCAGCAGCTTAGATGCTAACTATGGCTACACCTTC; CDR3 protein: CASSLDANYGYTF
V gene: TRBV12-3/TRBV12-4; D gene: TRBD2; J gene: TRBJ2-5; clone size: -; CDR3 DNA: TGTGCCAGCAGGGTACTAGGCCCGGGGGGAGAGACCCAGTACTTC; CDR3 protein: CASRVLGPGGETQYF
V gene: TRBV20-1; D gene: -; J gene: TRBJ2-3; clone size: few; CDR3 DNA: TGCAGTGCCTACTCTTATGAGGTCCCTACAGATACGCAGTATTTT; CDR3 protein: CSAYSYEVPTDTQYF
V gene: TRBV18; D gene: -; J gene: TRBJ1-2; clone size: -; CDR3 DNA: TGTGCCAGCCGCAAATCCGGGGGTCCGAATAACTATGGCTACACCTTC; CDR3 protein: CASRKSGGPNNYGYTF
V gene: TRBV6-1; D gene: TRBD1; J gene: TRBJ2-1; clone size: -; CDR3 DNA: TGTGCCAGCAGCGCTCCGGGGACAGGCCCCAGTGAGCAGCTCTTC; CDR3 protein: CASSAPGTGPSEQLF
V gene: TRBV5-1; D gene: -; J gene: TRBJ1-1; clone size: -; CDR3 DNA: TGCGCCAGCAGCTTCGTGACACCGAACACTGAAGCTTTCTTT; CDR3 protein: CASSFVTPNTEAFF
V gene: TRBV7-9; D gene: -; J gene: TRBJ2-7; clone size: -; CDR3 DNA: TGTGCCAGCAGCTCCTCACAGGGTTCCTACGAGCAGTACTTC; CDR3 protein: CASSSSQGSYEQYF
V gene: TRBV25-1; D gene: -; J gene: TRBJ2-2; clone size: few; CDR3 DNA: TGTGCCAGCGCTCGAGGGGGTGGGTCCGGGGAGCTGTTTTTT; CDR3 protein: CASARGGGSGELFF
V gene: TRBV28; D gene: TRBD1; J gene: TRBJ1-5; clone size: few; CDR3 DNA: TGTGCCAGCACCGCCCAAGGGACAGGGTATTATAGCAATCAGCCCCAGCATTTT; CDR3 protein: CASTAQGTGYYSNQPQHF
V gene: TRBV6-1; D gene: -; J gene: TRBJ1-4; clone size: few; CDR3 DNA: TGTGCCAGCAGCAGGGGAATGGTAACAACTAATGAAAAACTGTTTTTT; CDR3 protein: CASSRGMVTTNEKLFF
V gene: TRBV20-1; D gene: TRBD1; J gene: TRBJ2-3; clone size: -; CDR3 DNA: TGCAGTGCTAGACCGGGACAGGGTATGGGCACAGATACGCAGTATTTT; CDR3 protein: CSARPGQGMGTDTQYF
V gene: TRBV28; D gene: -; J gene: TRBJ2-1; clone size: -; CDR3 DNA: TGTGCCAGCTGCGGGGCGGGGGCAGATGAGCAGTTCTTC; CDR3 protein: CASCGAGADEQFF
V gene: TRBV7-2; D gene: TRBD2; J gene: TRBJ2-7; clone size: few; CDR3 DNA: TGTGCCAGCAGCTTAGCGGGAGGGGCGGGAGGGCCCCTCGAGCAGTACTTC; CDR3 protein: CASSLAGGAGGPLEQYF
V gene: TRBV6-1; D gene: TRBD2; J gene: TRBJ2-1; clone size: few; CDR3 DNA: TGTGCCAGCGGGAGCGGGAGCTGGAATGAGCAGTTCTTC; CDR3 protein: CASGSGSWNEQFF
V gene: TRBV7-2; D gene: TRBD2; J gene: TRBJ2-2; clone size: -; CDR3 DNA: TGTGCCAGCAGCCTATCGGGAGGGCAGGAACCGGGGGAGCTGTTTTTT; CDR3 protein: CASSLSGGQEPGELFF